The 17 T cell receptor beta chains below were found in one sample sequenced in a study of cytomegalovirus exposure and HLA in healthy donors. The table came from immunoSEQ multiplex PCR; TCRdb's copy has only in-frame clones and leaves some out. Of roughly 64,000 clones listed, 85% to 95% were seen once; the top ten hold approximately 5.4%. The sample taken for sequencing was PBMCs. The origin of the receptors is a young woman in good health and CMV-seropositive.

V usage is TRBV5-1 and J usage is TRBJ2-3; D may be TRBD1 (6 bases). This CDR3 contains 16 residues. Germline assignment: CDR1 SGHRS and CDR2 YFSETQ. V lost 2 bases, J lost 3 bases, and 16 bases lay in between. The CDR3 protein is CASSLGLGAGTDTQYF. CDR3 DNA: TGCGCCAGCAGCTTAGGTTTGGGGGCAGGGACAGATACGCAGTATTTT.

The chain links TRBV29-1 to TRBJ2-3; 10 bases are a match to TRBD2. Germline loops: CDR1 SQVTM, CDR2 ANQGSEA. The CDR3 contains 14 residues. V shed 7 bases, J shed 4 bases, and the junction held 8 bases outside the gene matches. The CDR3 reads CSGKREGLADTQYF. CDR3 DNA: TGCAGCGGCAAGCGGGAGGGCCTCGCAGATACGCAGTATTTT.

The gene calls are TRBV4-3 and TRBJ2-7; TRBD1 matches 8 bases. V lost 1 base to trimming and J lost 4 bases; unmatched junction nucleotides: 6. The V gene's germline CDR1 is LGHNA and CDR2 YSLEER. This CDR3 spans 15 amino acids. CDR3 residues: CASSQGGDRRYEQYF. The CDR3 DNA reads TGCGCCAGCAGCCAAGGGGGGGACAGGAGGTACGAGCAGTACTTC.

This clone appeared once. The rearrangement joins TRBV9 to TRBJ1-1, with TRBD1 matching over 9 bases. V lost 3 bases to trimming and J lost 0 bases; unmatched junction nucleotides: 6. Germline CDR1 and CDR2: SGDLS and YYNGEE. The CDR3 is 16 amino acids. In DNA form, the CDR3 reads TGTGCCAGCAGCGACGGGACAGGGCAAATGAACACTGAAGCTTTCTTT. It specifies CASSDGTGQMNTEAFF. Drawing the rest from reference TRBV9 and TRBJ1-1, the complete variable domain is DSGVTQTPKHLITATGQRVTLRCSPRSGDLSVYWYQQSLDQGLQFLIQYYNGEERAKGNILERFSAQQFPDLHSELNLSSLELGDSALYFCASSDGTGQMNTEAFFGQGTRLTVV.

This clone was seen only once. The chain combines TRBV28 with TRBJ2-5; D ambiguous. This CDR3 spans 13 amino acids. CDR1 is MDHEN, CDR2 SYDVKM, per germline. Trimming shortened V by 5 bases and J by 5 bases, and 12 bases separated the two germline ends. This CDR3 is CASSLLNLETQYF. CDR3 in DNA: TGTGCCAGCAGTCTCCTTAATCTGGAGACCCAGTACTTC.

The chain links TRBV7-6 to TRBJ2-3, with a weak D call TRBD2 (6 bases). V was pared by 3 bases and J by 1 base, with 11 bases between. CDR1 SGHVS and CDR2 FNYEAQ come from the germline V gene. This CDR3 has 15 amino acids. The CDR3 protein is CASSFAGLRTDTQYF. In DNA form, the CDR3 reads TGTGCCAGCAGCTTTGCGGGATTGCGCACAGATACGCAGTATTTT.

J is TRBJ2-1 and V is TRBV5-1; TRBD1 aligns across 9 bases. The V segment lost 3 bases and the J segment 8 bases; nucleotides outside the gene matches: 12. The germline gives CDR1 SGHRS, CDR2 YFSETQ. There are 16 residues in the CDR3. The CDR3 here is CASSYRDREVVDEQFF. The DNA of the CDR3 is TGCGCCAGCAGCTACCGGGACAGGGAGGTGGTGGATGAGCAGTTCTTC.

The chain uses TRBV5-1 and TRBJ1-1; D unresolved. Trimming left V 1 base short and J 5 bases short, with 18 bases between. This CDR3 region has 16 residues. CDR1 and CDR2 (germline): SGHRS, YFSETQ. The chain's CDR3 is CASSLSSGSPRTEAFF. The CDR3 nucleotides are TGCGCCAGCAGCTTGAGCAGTGGGTCCCCGAGGACTGAAGCTTTCTTT. The full variable domain, its missing parts supplied by reference TRBV5-1 and TRBJ1-1, is KAGVTQTPRYLIKTRGQQVTLSCSPISGHRSVSWYQQTPGQGLQFLFEYFSETQRNKGNFPGRFSGRQFSNSRSEMNVSTLELGDSALYLCASSLSSGSPRTEAFFGQGTRLTVV.

The genes are TRBV28 and TRBJ1-5, with D unclear. Germline CDR1 is MDHEN and CDR2 is SYDVKM. V lost 7 bases and J 0 bases, leaving 16 bases between the germline ends. There are 16 residues in the CDR3. The CDR3 bases are TGTGCCAGCATACGTCTTGGGCCGTTTAGCAATCAGCCCCAGCATTTT. Translating gives CASIRLGPFSNQPQHF.

The V call is TRBV4-1, the J call TRBJ1-2; no clear D. The V end was cut by 0 bases, the J end by 5 bases, with 13 bases between. The CDR3 loop spans 15 amino acids. Germline CDR1 MGHRA, CDR2 YSYEKL. CDR3 in DNA: TGCGCCAGCAGCCAAGATCCGCCGGCGGTTTATGGCTACACCTTC. Its translation: CASSQDPPAVYGYTF.

This clone has just one count. The chain uses TRBV14 and TRBJ1-1; 7 nucleotides agree with TRBD1. This CDR3 region has 14 residues. Unmatched junction bases numbered 4, after V lost 4 bases and J lost 2 bases. Germline V gene data show CDR1 as SGHDN and CDR2 as FVKESK. Here the CDR3 DNA reads TGTGCCAGCAGCCGATTAGGGGGCAACACTGAAGCTTTCTTT. Protein product: CASSRLGGNTEAFF. Variable domain in full (rest from reference TRBV14 and TRBJ1-1): EAGVTQFPSHSVIEKGQTVTLRCDPISGHDNLYWYRRVMGKEIKFLLHFVKESKQDESGMPNNRFLAERTGGTYSTLKVQPAELEDSGVYFCASSRLGGNTEAFFGQGTRLTVV.

The rearrangement links TRBV7-8 to TRBJ2-3; D remains unclear. V lost 2 bases, J lost 4 bases, and 16 bases lay in between. CDR3 size: 16 residues. Germline V gene lookup returns CDR1 SGHVS and CDR2 FQNEAQ. The CDR3 DNA is TGTGCCAGCAGCTTAAGTATCGCGGTGCTCCCAGATACGCAGTATTTT. Protein: CASSLSIAVLPDTQYF.

J is TRBJ1-2 and V is TRBV6-1; 10 bases align to TRBD1. Looked up from germline, CDR1 is MNHNS and CDR2 is SASEGT. J lost 3 bases, V lost 10 bases, and 8 bases had no gene match. The CDR3 has 14 amino acids. This CDR3 reads CATRGQGRHYGYTF. The DNA of the CDR3 is TGTGCCACCCGGGGACAGGGGCGACACTATGGCTACACCTTC.

This chain uses TRBV15 with TRBJ2-1; the D is unclear. V was shortened by 6 bases and J by 0 bases, with 12 bases between the two germline ends. Germline CDR1 LNHNV, CDR2 YYDKDF (reference sequence). The CDR3 is 15 residues long. CDR3 protein: CATRIDSNSYNEQFF. CDR3 sequence (DNA): TGTGCCACCAGGATAGATTCCAACTCCTACAATGAGCAGTTCTTC.

The chain employs TRBV6-1 and TRBJ1-3; the D gene is possibly TRBD1 (6 bases). This CDR3 region has 14 residues. V was shortened by 6 bases and J by 4 bases, with 13 bases between the two germline ends. From germline, CDR1 is MNHNS and CDR2 SASEGT. The CDR3 loop is CASRRAGEGNTIYF. The CDR3 DNA sequence: TGTGCCAGCAGACGGGCAGGGGAGGGAAACACCATATATTTT.

V usage is TRBV6-1 and J usage is TRBJ1-1; D perhaps matches TRBD1 (5 bases). The CDR3 has 13 residues. Trimming removed 0 bases from V and 10 bases from J, with 12 bases in between. Germline V gene sequence: CDR1 MNHNS, CDR2 SASEGT. CDR3 sequence (DNA): TGTGCCAGCAGTGAAGCGGGACGGGGGGGAGCTTTCTTT. Translation gives CASSEAGRGGAFF.

The chain carries TRBV19 and TRBJ2-5, with 7 bases that match TRBD2. Germline trimming cut 3 bases from V and 7 bases from J; bases unmatched to any gene: 11. Germline values: CDR1 LNHDA, CDR2 SQIVND (reference sequence). The CDR3 is made up of 15 amino acids. The CDR3 DNA reads TGTGCCAGTAGTATCCTAGTTGGAGGGAGGGGGACCCAGTACTTC. Its protein is CASSILVGGRGTQYF.